This T cell receptor (beta chain) originates from a study of T cells in Graves' hyperthyroidism and ophthalmopathy. Unmatched junction bases numbered 7, after V lost 6 bases and J lost 9 bases. Germline V gives CDR1 SGHNT, CDR2 YENEEA. The CDR3 has 14 residues. There were TCR beta CDR3 regions amplified from RNA transcripts. First-round RT-PCR with HTBI primers amplified the TCR CDR3 region. TCRdb recomputed calls from the multiplex PCR reads with MiXCR, one row per CDR3 protein. The table includes hundreds of thousands of distinct CDR3 sequences, around 15% detected once. Those patients with uncontrolled infection, other autoimmune disease, pregnancy or lactation were excluded. Study findings and constraints: Ophthalmopathy was distinguished from stable hyperthyroidism by 13 V-J signatures.

This clonotype has at least ten counts. Antigen specificity is unknown. The specimen was blood. The clonotype comes from a woman in her late teens or twenties with Graves' hyperthyroidism. The chain combines TRBV11-3 with TRBJ2-1; 11 bases align to TRBD2. The CDR3 sequence: CASSCSGRGCEQFF. The CDR3 DNA follows: TGTGCCAGCAGTTGTAGCGGGAGGGGGTGTGAGCAGTTCTTC.